Sequencing of this TCR beta chain was carried out in a study of blood T cell repertoires in COVID-19. Trimming took 7 bases from V and 5 from J, leaving 26 bases between them. The CDR3 is 17 residues long. Per germline, CDR1 LNHDA and CDR2 SQIVND (reference sequence). Libraries were prepared by immunoSEQ multiplex PCR; TCRdb keeps only in-frame clonotypes and omits some of them. The sample consists of about 240,000 clones, just under 85% of them appearing once. The sequenced material came from peripheral blood. This TCR came from an elderly woman with acute or convalescent COVID-19. The chain links TRBV19 to TRBJ1-1, with a tentative D call TRBD1 (5 bases). The DNA for the CDR3 is TGTGCCAGTATCCCAGGGAGGGAGATCCTTGGACGAACTGAAGCTTTCTTT. Encoded protein: CASIPGREILGRTEAFF.